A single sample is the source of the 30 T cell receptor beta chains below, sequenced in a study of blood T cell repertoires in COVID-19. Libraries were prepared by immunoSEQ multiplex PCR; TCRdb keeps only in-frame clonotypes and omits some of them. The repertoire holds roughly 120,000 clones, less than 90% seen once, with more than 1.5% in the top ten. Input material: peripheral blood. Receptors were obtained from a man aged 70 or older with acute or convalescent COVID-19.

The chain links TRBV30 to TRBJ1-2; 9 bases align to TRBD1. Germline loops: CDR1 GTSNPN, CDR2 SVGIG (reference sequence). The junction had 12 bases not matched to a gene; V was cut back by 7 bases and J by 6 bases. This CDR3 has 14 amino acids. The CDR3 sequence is CALWEYTGGDGYTF. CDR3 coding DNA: TGTGCCTTATGGGAATACACAGGGGGCGATGGCTACACCTTC.

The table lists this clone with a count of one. CDR3 region: CASSTGVETQYF. The CDR3 bases are TGCGCCAGCAGCACAGGGGTAGAGACCCAGTACTTC. The V call is TRBV5-1, the J call TRBJ2-5, with 7 nucleotides matching TRBD1. CDR3 length: 12 residues. Germline CDR1 SGHRS, CDR2 YFSETQ. J gave up 4 bases and V 4 bases, and 1 base lay outside the gene matches.

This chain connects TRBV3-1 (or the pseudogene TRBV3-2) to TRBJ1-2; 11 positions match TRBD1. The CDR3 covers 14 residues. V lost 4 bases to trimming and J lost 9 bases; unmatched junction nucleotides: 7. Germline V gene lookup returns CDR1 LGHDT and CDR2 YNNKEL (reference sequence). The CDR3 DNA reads TGTGCCAGCAGCCCGGGACAGGGGGGACATAGCTACACCTTC. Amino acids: CASSPGQGGHSYTF.

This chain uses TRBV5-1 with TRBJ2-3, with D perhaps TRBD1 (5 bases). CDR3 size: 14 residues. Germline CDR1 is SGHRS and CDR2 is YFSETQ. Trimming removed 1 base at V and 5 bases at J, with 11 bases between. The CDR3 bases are TGCGCCAGCAGCTTGTCGCAGGGCGGAGATACGCAGTATTTT. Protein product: CASSLSQGGDTQYF.

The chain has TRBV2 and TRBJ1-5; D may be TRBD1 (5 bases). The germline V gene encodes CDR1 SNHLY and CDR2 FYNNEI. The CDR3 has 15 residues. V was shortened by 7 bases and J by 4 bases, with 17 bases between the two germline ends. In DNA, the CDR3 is TGTGCCAGCAAGGGGTCCCGACAGCTAAATCAGCCCCAGCATTTT. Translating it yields CASKGSRQLNQPQHF.

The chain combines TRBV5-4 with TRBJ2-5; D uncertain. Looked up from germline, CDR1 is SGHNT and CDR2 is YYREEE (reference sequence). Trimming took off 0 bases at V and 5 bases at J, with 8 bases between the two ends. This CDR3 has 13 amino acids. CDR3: CASSLAGWETQYF. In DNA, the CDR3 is TGTGCCAGCAGCTTGGCCGGGTGGGAGACCCAGTACTTC.

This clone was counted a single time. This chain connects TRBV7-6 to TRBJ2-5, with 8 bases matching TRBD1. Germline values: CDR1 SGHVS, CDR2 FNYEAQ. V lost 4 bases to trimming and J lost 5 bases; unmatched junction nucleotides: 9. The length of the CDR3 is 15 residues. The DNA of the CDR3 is TGTGCCAGCAGCTCCATGGACAGGGATGGGGAGACCCAGTACTTC. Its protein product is CASSSMDRDGETQYF.

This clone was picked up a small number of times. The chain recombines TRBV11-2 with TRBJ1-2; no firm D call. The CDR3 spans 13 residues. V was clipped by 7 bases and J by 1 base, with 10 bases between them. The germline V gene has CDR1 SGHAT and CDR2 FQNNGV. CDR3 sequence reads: CASTESLNYGYTF. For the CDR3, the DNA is TGTGCCAGCACTGAGAGTCTTAACTATGGCTACACCTTC.

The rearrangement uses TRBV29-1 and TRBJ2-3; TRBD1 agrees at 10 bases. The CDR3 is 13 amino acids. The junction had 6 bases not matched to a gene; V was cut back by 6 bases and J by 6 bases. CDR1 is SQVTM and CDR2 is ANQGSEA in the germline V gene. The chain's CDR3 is CSVTGGAGDTQYF. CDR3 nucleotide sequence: TGCAGCGTGACAGGGGGCGCAGGGGATACGCAGTATTTT.

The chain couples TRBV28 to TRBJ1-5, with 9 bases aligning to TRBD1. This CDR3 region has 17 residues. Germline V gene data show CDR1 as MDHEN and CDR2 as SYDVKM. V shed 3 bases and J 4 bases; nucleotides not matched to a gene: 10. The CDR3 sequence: CASSFRVGQGGNQPQHF. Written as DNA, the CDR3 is TGTGCCAGCAGTTTTCGGGTGGGACAGGGTGGAAATCAGCCCCAGCATTTT.

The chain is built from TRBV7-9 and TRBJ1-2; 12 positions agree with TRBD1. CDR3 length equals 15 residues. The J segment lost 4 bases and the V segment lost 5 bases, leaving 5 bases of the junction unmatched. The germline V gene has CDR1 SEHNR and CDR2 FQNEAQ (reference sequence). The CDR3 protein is CASSPGTGGGYGYTF. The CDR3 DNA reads TGTGCCAGCAGCCCAGGGACAGGGGGCGGCTATGGCTACACCTTC. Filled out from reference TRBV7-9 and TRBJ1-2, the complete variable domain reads DTGVSQNPRHKITKRGQNVTFRCDPISEHNRLYWYRQTLGQGPEFLTYFQNEAQLEKSRLLSDRFSAERPKGSFSTLEIQRTEQGDSAMYLCASSPGTGGGYGYTFGSGTRLTVV.

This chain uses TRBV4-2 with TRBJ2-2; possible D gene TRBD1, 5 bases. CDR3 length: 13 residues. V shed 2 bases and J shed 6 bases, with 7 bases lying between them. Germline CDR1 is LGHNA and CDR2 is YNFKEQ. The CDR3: CASSQIGAGELFF. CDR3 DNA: TGTGCCAGCAGCCAAATAGGGGCCGGGGAGCTGTTTTTT.

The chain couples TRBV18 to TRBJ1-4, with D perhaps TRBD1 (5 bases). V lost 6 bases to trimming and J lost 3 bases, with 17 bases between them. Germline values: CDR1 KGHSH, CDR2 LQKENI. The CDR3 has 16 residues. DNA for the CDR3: TGTGCCAGCTCTCCAATAAGGACAACCGCTAATGAAAAACTGTTTTTT. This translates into CASSPIRTTANEKLFF.

The CDR3 spells CASSQIPGTGNSPLHF. CDR3 coding DNA: TGTGCCAGCAGCCAGATTCCCGGGACAGGGAATTCACCCCTCCACTTT. J is TRBJ1-6 and V is TRBV3-1 (or the pseudogene TRBV3-2), with TRBD1 matching over 9 bases. Per germline, CDR1 LGHDT and CDR2 YNNKEL (reference sequence). The trim removed 3 bases at V and 7 bases at J, leaving 7 bases unmatched. The CDR3 extends over 16 amino acids.

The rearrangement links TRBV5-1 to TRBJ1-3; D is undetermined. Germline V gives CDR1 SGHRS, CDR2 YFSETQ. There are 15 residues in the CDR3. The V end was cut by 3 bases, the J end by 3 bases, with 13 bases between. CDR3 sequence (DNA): TGCGCCAGCAGCTCAGAGGCCGGCGATGGAAACACCATATATTTT. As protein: CASSSEAGDGNTIYF.

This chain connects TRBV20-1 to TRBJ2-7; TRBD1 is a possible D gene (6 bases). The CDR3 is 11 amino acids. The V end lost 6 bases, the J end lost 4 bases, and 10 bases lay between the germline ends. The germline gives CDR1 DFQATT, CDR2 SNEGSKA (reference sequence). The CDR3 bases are TGCAGTGCACCTCAGGGGTACGAGCAGTACTTC. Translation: CSAPQGYEQYF.

CDR3 sequence reads: CASSVALAGSGADTQYF. The CDR3 nucleotides read TGTGCCAGCAGCGTAGCTCTAGCGGGATCAGGCGCAGATACGCAGTATTTT. The chain couples TRBV9 to TRBJ2-3; TRBD2 aligns across 9 bases. The CDR3 covers 17 residues. V was pared by 0 bases and J by 4 bases, with 9 bases of the junction left unmatched. Germline V gene sequence: CDR1 SGDLS, CDR2 YYNGEE.

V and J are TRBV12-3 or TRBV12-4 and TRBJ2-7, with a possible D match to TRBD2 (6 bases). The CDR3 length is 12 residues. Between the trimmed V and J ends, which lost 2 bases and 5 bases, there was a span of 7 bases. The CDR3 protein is CASSLRRDEQYF. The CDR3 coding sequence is TGTGCCAGCAGTTTACGGAGGGACGAGCAGTACTTC.

The CDR3 DNA reads as TGTGCCATCAGTCCCTCTACAGGGGTTTCCGGCTACACCTTC. Its protein is CAISPSTGVSGYTF. The V gene is TRBV10-3, the J gene TRBJ1-2; TRBD1 aligns across 7 bases. This CDR3 has 14 amino acids. The J segment lost 8 bases and the V segment lost 5 bases, leaving 11 bases of the junction unmatched. Germline-derived CDR1 and CDR2 are ENHRY and SYGVKD.

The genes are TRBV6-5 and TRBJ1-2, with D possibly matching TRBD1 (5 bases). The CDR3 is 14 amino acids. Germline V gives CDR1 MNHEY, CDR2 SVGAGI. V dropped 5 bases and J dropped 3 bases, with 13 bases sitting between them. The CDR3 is CASSISPGDYGYTF. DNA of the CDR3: TGTGCCAGCAGTATCTCTCCGGGGGACTATGGCTACACCTTC.

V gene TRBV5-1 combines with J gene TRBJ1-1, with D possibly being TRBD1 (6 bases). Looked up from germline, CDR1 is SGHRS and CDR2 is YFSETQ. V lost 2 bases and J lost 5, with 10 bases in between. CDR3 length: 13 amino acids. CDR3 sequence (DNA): TGCGCCAGCAGCTTCTGGGGGCAGACTGAAGCTTTCTTT. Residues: CASSFWGQTEAFF.

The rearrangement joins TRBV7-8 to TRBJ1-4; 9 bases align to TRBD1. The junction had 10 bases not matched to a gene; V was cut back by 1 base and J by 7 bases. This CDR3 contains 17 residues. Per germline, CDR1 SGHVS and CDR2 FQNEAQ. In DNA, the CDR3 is TGTGCCAGCAGCTTAGAATGGGCCGGGACAGGGCGTGAAAAACTGTTTTTT. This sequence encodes CASSLEWAGTGREKLFF.

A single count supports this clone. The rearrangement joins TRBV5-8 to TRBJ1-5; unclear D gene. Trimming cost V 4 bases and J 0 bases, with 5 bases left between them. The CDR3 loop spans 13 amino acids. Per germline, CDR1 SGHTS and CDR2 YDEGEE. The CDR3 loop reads CASSPSSNQPQHF. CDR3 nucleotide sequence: TGTGCCAGCAGCCCGTCTAGCAATCAGCCCCAGCATTTT.

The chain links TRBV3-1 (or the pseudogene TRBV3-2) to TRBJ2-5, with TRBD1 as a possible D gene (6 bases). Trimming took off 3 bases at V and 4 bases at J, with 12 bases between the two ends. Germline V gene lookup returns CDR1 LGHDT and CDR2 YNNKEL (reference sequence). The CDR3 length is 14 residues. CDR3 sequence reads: CASSHTGKAETQYF. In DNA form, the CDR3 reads TGTGCCAGCAGCCACACAGGGAAAGCAGAGACCCAGTACTTC.

The CDR3 region has the DNA TGTGCCAGCAGAGGAGGACTAGCGGGGGGGACCGGGGAGCTGTTTTTT. Residues: CASRGGLAGGTGELFF. The chain links TRBV9 to TRBJ2-2; 15 bases are shared with TRBD2. V trimming: 5 bases; J trimming: 5 bases; junction bases outside the gene matches: 4. The CDR3 length is 16 residues. Germline CDR1 is SGDLS and CDR2 is YYNGEE.

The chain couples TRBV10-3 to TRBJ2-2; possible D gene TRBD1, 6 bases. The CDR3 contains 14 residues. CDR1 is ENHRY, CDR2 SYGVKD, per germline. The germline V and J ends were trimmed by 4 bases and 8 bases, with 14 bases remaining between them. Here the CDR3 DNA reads TGTGCCATCAGTGGATTACAGGGATCGGGGGAGCTGTTTTTT. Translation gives CAISGLQGSGELFF.

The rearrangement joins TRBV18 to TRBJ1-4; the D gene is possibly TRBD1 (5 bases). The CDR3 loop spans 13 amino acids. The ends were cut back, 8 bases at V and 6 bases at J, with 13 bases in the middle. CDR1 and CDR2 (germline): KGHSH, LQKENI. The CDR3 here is CASRPVGDEKLFF. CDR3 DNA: TGTGCCAGCCGCCCTGTAGGGGATGAAAAACTGTTTTTT.

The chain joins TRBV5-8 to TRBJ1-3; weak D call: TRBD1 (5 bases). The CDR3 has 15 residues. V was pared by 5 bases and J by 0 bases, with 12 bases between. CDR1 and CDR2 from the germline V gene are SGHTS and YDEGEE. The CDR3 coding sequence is TGTGCCAGCAGTTCCGACAGCGTCTCTGGAAACACCATATATTTT. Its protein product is CASSSDSVSGNTIYF.

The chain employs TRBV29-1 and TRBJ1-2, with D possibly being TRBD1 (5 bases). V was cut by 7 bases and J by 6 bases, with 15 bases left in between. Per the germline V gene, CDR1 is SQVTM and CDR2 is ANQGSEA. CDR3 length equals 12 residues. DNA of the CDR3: TGCAGCGCGAAAATGTCGGGGGATGGCTACACCTTC. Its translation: CSAKMSGDGYTF.

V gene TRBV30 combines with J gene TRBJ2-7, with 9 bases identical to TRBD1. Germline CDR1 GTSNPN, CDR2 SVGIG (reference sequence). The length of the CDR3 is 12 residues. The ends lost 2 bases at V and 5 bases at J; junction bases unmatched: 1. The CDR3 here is CAWSWDRDEQYF. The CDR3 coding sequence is TGTGCCTGGAGTTGGGACAGGGACGAGCAGTACTTC.